The 32 T cell receptor beta chains given below trace back to one sample, sequenced in a study of shared clonotypes between healthy human individuals. CD8 cells regarded as naive lacked CD45RO, were positively chosen for CCR7, and omitted terminally differentiated effector memory CD45RA+ cells. Assay: immunoSEQ multiplex PCR; the TCRdb copy retains only in-frame clones and omits some. The sample records around 2,100,000 clones, about 95% being singletons. The sample consisted of naive CD8+ T cells sorted from blood. The receptor set was obtained from a young man in good health.

As for this clone: Other DNA sequences in the sample encode the same CDR3. CDR3 bases: TGTGCCAGCAGTTATGGCGGGGGGCCCTACGAGCAGTACTTC. Translating it yields CASSYGGGPYEQYF. The chain combines TRBV6-6 with TRBJ2-7; 8 bases fit TRBD2. V lost 3 bases to trimming and J lost 2 bases; unmatched junction nucleotides: 3. CDR3 length: 14 residues. Germline CDR1 and CDR2: MNHNY and SVGAGI (reference sequence).

This sequence joins TRBV10-3 and TRBJ2-3, with 9 bases aligning to TRBD2. The junction had 2 bases not matched to a gene; V was cut back by 4 bases and J by 3 bases. Per the germline V gene, CDR1 is ENHRY and CDR2 is SYGVKD. CDR3 size: 14 residues. CDR3 sequence: CAISGGGATDTQYF. The CDR3 nucleotides read TGTGCCATCAGTGGCGGGGGGGCGACAGATACGCAGTATTTT.

The chain joins TRBV7-6 to TRBJ2-3, with 11 bases matching TRBD1. Looked up from germline, CDR1 is SGHVS and CDR2 is FNYEAQ. The CDR3 extends over 14 amino acids. V lost 5 bases and J lost 6; bases outside the gene matches: 4. The CDR3 loop is CASSEDRGLDTQYF. As DNA, the CDR3 is TGTGCCAGCAGCGAGGACAGGGGGCTGGATACGCAGTATTTT.

The chain couples TRBV11-2 to TRBJ2-7; 7 nucleotides align to TRBD1. The CDR3 extends over 14 amino acids. J lost 6 bases, V lost 3 bases, and 8 bases had no gene match. Per germline, CDR1 SGHAT and CDR2 FQNNGV. CDR3 coding DNA: TGTGCCAGCAGCTTCCCGACAGGGCCGGTCGAGCAGTACTTC. It yields the protein CASSFPTGPVEQYF.

This clone was seen more than once but under ten times. V gene TRBV6-5 combines with J gene TRBJ1-2; D ambiguous. The CDR3 is 15 amino acids. Trimming stripped 6 bases from V and 0 bases from J, with 14 bases between. Germline loops: CDR1 MNHEY, CDR2 SVGAGI. The CDR3 region has the DNA TGTGCCAGCAGCCGGGGAGATTTAGCTAACTATGGCTACACCTTC. Translation gives CASSRGDLANYGYTF.

The rearrangement joins TRBV5-1 to TRBJ2-7; the match to TRBD1 covers 9 bases. The CDR3 covers 15 residues. The J segment lost 2 bases and the V segment lost 3 bases, leaving 6 bases of the junction unmatched. Germline loops: CDR1 SGHRS, CDR2 YFSETQ. The CDR3 loop reads CASSSPGQGAYEQYF. In DNA, the CDR3 is TGCGCCAGCAGCTCTCCGGGACAGGGCGCCTACGAGCAGTACTTC.

Points on this clone: The identical CDR3 is also encoded by other nucleotide sequences in the sample. The chain joins TRBV9 to TRBJ2-7, with D unresolved. Germline V gene sequence: CDR1 SGDLS, CDR2 YYNGEE. This CDR3 has 15 amino acids. V lost 0 bases, J lost 5 bases, and 15 bases lay in between. The CDR3 DNA sequence: TGTGCCAGCAGCGTAGCCGGCAGAGATCCCGACGAGCAGTACTTC. Its translation is CASSVAGRDPDEQYF.

This clone occurred a few times. The V and J genes are TRBV7-9 and TRBJ1-6; unclear D gene. The CDR3 loop spans 15 amino acids. Trimming shortened V by 1 base and J by 6 bases, and 10 bases separated the two germline ends. CDR1 is SEHNR and CDR2 is FQNEAQ in the germline V gene (reference sequence). The CDR3 region is CASSLVFGSNSPLHF. CDR3 DNA: TGTGCCAGCAGCTTAGTGTTTGGCAGTAATTCACCCCTCCACTTT.

The V and J genes are TRBV5-1 and TRBJ2-3; no clear D gene. The CDR3 sequence is 12 residues long. The V and J ends lost 3 bases and 6 bases respectively, with 8 bases between them. From germline, CDR1 is SGHRS and CDR2 YFSETQ. The CDR3 is CASSSAPDTQYF. The CDR3 region has the DNA TGCGCCAGCAGCTCCGCCCCGGATACGCAGTATTTT.

This rearrangement joins TRBV28 to TRBJ2-7; D might be TRBD2 (5 bases). The CDR3 sequence is 13 residues long. Trimming removed 3 bases from V and 5 bases from J, with 11 bases in between. In germline, CDR1 is MDHEN, CDR2 SYDVKM. The CDR3 region has the DNA TGTGCCAGCAGTTTGCTCTCCGGGGACGAGCAGTACTTC. It encodes CASSLLSGDEQYF.

The chain is built from TRBV28 and TRBJ2-7, with a possible D match to TRBD1 (6 bases). Germline V gene lookup returns CDR1 MDHEN and CDR2 SYDVKM. V gave up 3 bases and J gave up 2 bases, with 14 bases separating them. The CDR3 consists of 15 residues. The CDR3 bases are TGTGCCAGCAGTTTTTCGGCAGGGGTAACCTACGAGCAGTACTTC. It is translated as CASSFSAGVTYEQYF.

The chain links TRBV7-9 to TRBJ2-5; 10 bases map to TRBD1. Trimming at V came to 4 bases and at J to 5 bases, leaving 10 bases not matched to a gene. This CDR3 region has 16 residues. The V gene's germline CDR1 is SEHNR and CDR2 FQNEAQ (reference sequence). The CDR3 here is CASSSSGTGATETQYF. CDR3 coding DNA: TGTGCCAGCAGCTCCTCCGGGACAGGGGCAACGGAGACCCAGTACTTC.

The rearrangement links TRBV6-5 to TRBJ2-7; D call uncertain. The CDR3 is 13 amino acids. V gave up 7 bases and J gave up 0 bases, with 10 bases separating them. The germline V gene has CDR1 MNHEY and CDR2 SVGAGI. The CDR3 loop reads CASKGPSSYEQYF. CDR3 nucleotides: TGTGCCAGCAAAGGTCCCAGCTCCTACGAGCAGTACTTC.

The chain has TRBV11-2 and TRBJ2-1; 10 bases are a match to TRBD1. The CDR3 length is 14 residues. The V gene end was trimmed by 3 bases and the J gene end by 10 bases; junction bases not matched to a gene: 6. Germline-derived CDR1 and CDR2 are SGHAT and FQNNGV. The CDR3 DNA reads TGTGCCAGCAGCTTTGACAGGGGGCGAGGCGAGCAGTTCTTC. Translated, it gives CASSFDRGRGEQFF.

In its sample, this clone was seen once. The chain uses TRBV19 and TRBJ2-3; TRBD1 might be the D (7 bases). CDR3 length: 15 amino acids. CDR1 is LNHDA and CDR2 is SQIVND in the germline V gene (reference sequence). V lost 10 bases and J lost 6, with 23 bases in between. The CDR3 loop is CATSEYSGGSDTQYF. The CDR3 bases are TGTGCCACCAGCGAGTACTCAGGGGGGTCGGATACGCAGTATTTT. The whole variable domain, filled in from reference TRBV19 and TRBJ2-3, reads DGGITQSPKYLFRKEGQNVTLSCEQNLNHDAMYWYRQDPGQGLRLIYYSQIVNDFQKGDIAEGYSVSREKKESFPLTVTSAQKNPTAFYLCATSEYSGGSDTQYFGPGTRLTVL.

Concerning this clone: This same CDR3 is encoded by further DNA sequences in the sample. V and J are TRBV7-6 and TRBJ2-2; the D is unclear. The germline V gene has CDR1 SGHVS and CDR2 FNYEAQ. Trimming took off 0 bases at V and 6 bases at J, with 5 bases between the two ends. The length of the CDR3 is 13 residues. The CDR3 protein is CASSLAGSGELFF. CDR3 nucleotide sequence: TGTGCCAGCAGCTTAGCTGGGTCCGGGGAGCTGTTTTTT.

This clone was observed a single time. V and J are TRBV7-9 and TRBJ1-2; tentatively, D is TRBD1 (6 bases). Germline loops: CDR1 SEHNR, CDR2 FQNEAQ (reference sequence). The CDR3 totals 15 residues. Trimming stripped 5 bases from V and 4 bases from J, with 17 bases between. In DNA form, the CDR3 reads TGTGCCAGCAGCACCGGGGGCGCAGCCCTCTATGGCTACACCTTC. It codes for CASSTGGAALYGYTF.

The genes are TRBV2 and TRBJ1-2, with TRBD1 identical over 7 bases. Looked up from germline, CDR1 is SNHLY and CDR2 is FYNNEI. Trimming cost V 5 bases and J 4 bases; bases outside gene matches: 10. This CDR3 has 15 amino acids. The CDR3 loop reads CASSTRTGAFYGYTF. CDR3 in DNA: TGTGCCAGCAGTACCCGGACAGGCGCTTTCTATGGCTACACCTTC.

The chain employs TRBV4-3 and TRBJ1-1; 7 bases are a match to TRBD1. CDR1 is LGHNA, CDR2 YSLEER, per germline. V lost 4 bases and J lost 0; bases outside the gene matches: 20. This CDR3 region has 20 residues. This CDR3 reads CASSRITGPVKGQMNTEAFF. The CDR3, as DNA: TGCGCCAGCAGCCGCATCACCGGGCCAGTCAAGGGACAGATGAACACTGAAGCTTTCTTT.

The chain uses TRBV6-1 and TRBJ2-7; D possibly matches TRBD1 or TRBD2 (6 bases each). Germline CDR1 MNHNS, CDR2 SASEGT. The CDR3 spans 18 residues. V shed 1 base and J shed 2 bases, with 21 bases lying between them. The DNA for the CDR3 is TGTGCCAGCAGTGAAGGCTTTGGAGGGGACACACTTACCTACGAGCAGTACTTC. It specifies CASSEGFGGDTLTYEQYF.

The V and J genes are TRBV27 and TRBJ2-7; 7 bases are shared with TRBD2. Germline loops: CDR1 MNHEY, CDR2 SMNVEV (reference sequence). The CDR3 has 14 amino acids. The ends lost 0 bases at V and 5 bases at J; junction bases unmatched: 4. The CDR3 DNA sequence: TGTGCCAGCAGTTTATCCGGACTAGTCCACGAGCAGTACTTC. This translates into CASSLSGLVHEQYF.

The chain is built from TRBV5-5 and TRBJ1-1; D gene ambiguous. Germline V CDR1 and CDR2: SGHKS, YYEKEE (reference sequence). V lost 0 bases and J 3 bases, leaving 9 bases between the germline ends. The CDR3 has 14 amino acids. In DNA, the CDR3 is TGTGCCAGCAGCTTGGTACCGGCAGACACTGAAGCTTTCTTT. It is translated as CASSLVPADTEAFF.

The chain employs TRBV4-1 and TRBJ1-2; 9 bases agree with TRBD1. In germline, CDR1 is MGHRA, CDR2 YSYEKL. J was trimmed by 3 bases and V by 0 bases; bases with no gene match: 2. This CDR3 is 15 amino acids long. As DNA, the CDR3 is TGCGCCAGCAGCCAAGAGGACAGGGGTTACTATGGCTACACCTTC. It codes for CASSQEDRGYYGYTF.

The chain employs TRBV30 and TRBJ2-1; 9 bases are shared with TRBD2. After removal of 5 bases from V and 8 bases from J, the junction contained 10 bases not matched to a gene. Per the germline V gene, CDR1 is GTSNPN and CDR2 is SVGIG (reference sequence). CDR3 length: 14 residues. As DNA, the CDR3 is TGTGCCTGGGGGGGGACTAGCCGCTTCGATGAGCAGTTCTTC. This translates into CAWGGTSRFDEQFF.

The chain recombines TRBV6-1 with TRBJ1-5, with TRBD1 as a possible D gene (5 bases). This CDR3 is built from 16 residues. The V end lost 1 base, the J end lost 1 base, and 11 bases lay between the germline ends. Germline V gives CDR1 MNHNS, CDR2 SASEGT. CDR3 in DNA: TGTGCCAGCAGTGAAGAGAGGTGGGGGAGCAATCAGCCCCAGCATTTT. Its translation: CASSEERWGSNQPQHF.

For the CDR3, the DNA is TGTGCCTTGGAGAGCGGCACTAACTATGGCTACACCTTC. Protein sequence: CALESGTNYGYTF. The chain is built from TRBV30 and TRBJ1-2; no definite D call. Germline lookup yields CDR1 GTSNPN and CDR2 SVGIG (reference sequence). Trimming stripped 7 bases from V and 0 bases from J, with 12 bases between. This CDR3 is 13 amino acids long. Complete variable domain (other parts from reference TRBV30 and TRBJ1-2): SQTIHQWPATLVQPVGSPLSLECTVEGTSNPNLYWYRQAAGRGLQLLFYSVGIGQISSEVPQNLSASRPQDRQFILSSKKLLLSDSGFYLCALESGTNYGYTFGSGTRLTVV.

This chain uses TRBV11-2 with TRBJ2-5; TRBD2 might be the D (5 bases). V was clipped by 3 bases and J by 5 bases, with 13 bases between them. This CDR3 is built from 14 residues. Per germline, CDR1 SGHAT and CDR2 FQNNGV. Here the CDR3 DNA reads TGTGCCAGCAGCTTCGAACTAGGAGGCGAGACCCAGTACTTC. Its translation is CASSFELGGETQYF. Looking up the rest from reference TRBV11-2 and TRBJ2-5 gives the full variable domain: EAGVAQSPRYKIIEKRQSVAFWCNPISGHATLYWYQQILGQGPKLLIQFQNNGVVDDSQLPKDRFSAERLKGVDSTLKIQPAKLEDSAVYLCASSFELGGETQYFGPGTRLLVL.

The chain joins TRBV6-5 to TRBJ1-2, with a weak D call TRBD1 (5 bases). Germline V gene data show CDR1 as MNHEY and CDR2 as SVGAGI. V shed 6 bases and J shed 7 bases, with 9 bases lying between them. This CDR3 spans 11 amino acids. The DNA for the CDR3 is TGTGCCAGCAGGGGGGGGTTTGGCTACACCTTC. As protein: CASRGGFGYTF.

J is TRBJ1-6 and V is TRBV7-9, with a weak D call TRBD1 (6 bases). CDR3 size: 14 residues. Trimming cost V 3 bases and J 5 bases, with 8 bases left between them. Germline-derived CDR1 and CDR2 are SEHNR and FQNEAQ (reference sequence). The CDR3 loop is CASSLTGDNSPLHF. Here the CDR3 DNA reads TGTGCCAGCAGCTTGACAGGAGATAATTCACCCCTCCACTTT.

This chain connects TRBV7-2 to TRBJ1-2; D is possibly TRBD1 (5 bases). The CDR3 loop spans 15 amino acids. CDR1 is SGHTA, CDR2 FQGNSA, per germline. The ends were cut back, 3 bases at V and 4 bases at J, with 15 bases in the middle. This CDR3 is CASSFRGEELYGYTF. The CDR3 DNA sequence: TGTGCCAGCAGCTTTAGGGGCGAGGAGCTCTATGGCTACACCTTC.

This clone has just a few counts. The rearrangement links TRBV29-1 to TRBJ2-7; possibly TRBD1 for D (5 bases). The CDR3 has 12 residues. The germline CDR1 and CDR2 sequences are SQVTM and ANQGSEA. V was shortened by 6 bases and J by 2 bases, with 11 bases between the two germline ends. CDR3 nucleotide sequence: TGCAGCGTGCGACAGATGACCTACGAGCAGTACTTC. As protein: CSVRQMTYEQYF.

The chain carries TRBV7-3 and TRBJ1-5; D might be TRBD1 (5 bases). Between the trimmed V and J ends, which lost 1 base and 6 bases, there was a span of 13 bases. CDR3 length: 15 residues. In germline, CDR1 is SGHTA, CDR2 FQGTGA. The CDR3, as DNA: TGTGCCAGCAGCTTAAGTGGAGGGGACGGTCAGCCCCAGCATTTT. Protein product: CASSLSGGDGQPQHF.